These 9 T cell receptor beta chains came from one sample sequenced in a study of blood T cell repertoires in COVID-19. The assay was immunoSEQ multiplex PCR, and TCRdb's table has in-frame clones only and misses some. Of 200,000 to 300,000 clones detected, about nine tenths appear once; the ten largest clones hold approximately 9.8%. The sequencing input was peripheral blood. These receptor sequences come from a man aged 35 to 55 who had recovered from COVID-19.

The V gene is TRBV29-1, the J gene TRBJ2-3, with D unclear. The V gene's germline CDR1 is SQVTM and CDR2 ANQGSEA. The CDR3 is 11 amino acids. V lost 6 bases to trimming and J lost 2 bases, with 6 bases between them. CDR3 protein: CSVWATDTQYF. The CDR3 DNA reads TGCAGCGTCTGGGCCACAGATACGCAGTATTTT.

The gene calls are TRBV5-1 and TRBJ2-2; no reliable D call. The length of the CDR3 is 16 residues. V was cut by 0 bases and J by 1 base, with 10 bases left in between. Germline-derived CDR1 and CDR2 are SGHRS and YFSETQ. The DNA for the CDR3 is TGCGCCAGCAGCTTGGCGGTCTCCGTGAACACCGGGGAGCTGTTTTTT. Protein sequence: CASSLAVSVNTGELFF.

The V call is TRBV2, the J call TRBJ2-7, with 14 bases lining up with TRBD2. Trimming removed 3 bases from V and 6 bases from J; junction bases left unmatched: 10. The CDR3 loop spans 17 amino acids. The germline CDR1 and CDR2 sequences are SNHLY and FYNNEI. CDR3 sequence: CASSEMTSGGARGEQYF. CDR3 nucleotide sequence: TGTGCCAGCAGTGAGATGACTAGCGGGGGGGCCAGGGGCGAGCAGTACTTC. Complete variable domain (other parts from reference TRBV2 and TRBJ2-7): EPEVTQTPSHQVTQMGQEVILRCVPISNHLYFYWYRQILGQKVEFLVSFYNNEISEKSEIFDDQFSVERPDGSNFTLKIRSTKLEDSAMYFCASSEMTSGGARGEQYFGPGTRLTVT.

CDR3 loop: CASSLIRDTEAFF. Written as DNA, the CDR3 is TGTGCCAGCAGCTTAATCAGGGACACTGAAGCTTTCTTT. The rearrangement uses TRBV11-2 and TRBJ1-1; perhaps TRBD1 as D (5 bases). Germline V lookup: CDR1 SGHAT, CDR2 FQNNGV. Trimming took 2 bases from V and 3 from J, leaving 7 bases between them. The CDR3 consists of 13 residues.

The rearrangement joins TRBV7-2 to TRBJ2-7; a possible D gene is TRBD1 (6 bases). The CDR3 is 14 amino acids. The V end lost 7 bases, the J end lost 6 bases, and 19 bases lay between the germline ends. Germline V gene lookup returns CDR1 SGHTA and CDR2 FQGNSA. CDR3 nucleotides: TGTGCCAGCACCCTAGACAGGTCCCGGGGCGAGCAGTACTTC. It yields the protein CASTLDRSRGEQYF.

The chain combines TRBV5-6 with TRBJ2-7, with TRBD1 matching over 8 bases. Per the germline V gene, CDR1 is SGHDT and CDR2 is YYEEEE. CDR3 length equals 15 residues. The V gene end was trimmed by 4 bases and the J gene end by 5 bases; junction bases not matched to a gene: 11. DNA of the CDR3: TGTGCCAGCAGCGTGCGTCGGACAGGGAGCGACGAGCAGTACTTC. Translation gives CASSVRRTGSDEQYF.

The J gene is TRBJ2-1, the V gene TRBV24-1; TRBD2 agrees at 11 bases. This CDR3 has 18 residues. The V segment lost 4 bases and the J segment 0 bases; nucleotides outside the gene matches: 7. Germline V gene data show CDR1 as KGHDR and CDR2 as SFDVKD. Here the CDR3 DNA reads TGTGCCACCAGTGACTCCGGACTAGCGGGTGGCTCCTACAATGAGCAGTTCTTC. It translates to CATSDSGLAGGSYNEQFF.

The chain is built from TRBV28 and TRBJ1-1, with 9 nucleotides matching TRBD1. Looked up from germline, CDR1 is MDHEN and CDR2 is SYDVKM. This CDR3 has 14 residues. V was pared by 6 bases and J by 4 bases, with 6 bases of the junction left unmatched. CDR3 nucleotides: TGTGCCAGCAGGGGACAGGGAATAGGCACTGAAGCTTTCTTT. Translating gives CASRGQGIGTEAFF.

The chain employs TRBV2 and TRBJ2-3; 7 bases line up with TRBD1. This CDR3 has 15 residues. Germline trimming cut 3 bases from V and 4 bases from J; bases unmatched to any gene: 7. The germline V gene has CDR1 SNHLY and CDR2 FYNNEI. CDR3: CASSEEGGVPDTQYF. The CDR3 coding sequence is TGTGCCAGCAGTGAGGAAGGGGGCGTCCCAGATACGCAGTATTTT.